The 11 T cell receptor beta chains below come from one sample, sequenced in a study of T cell responses to AZD1222 COVID-19 vaccine (dated by TCRdb to the early 2020s). Library method: the immunoSEQ multiplex PCR assay. As stored in TCRdb, this immuneACCESS dataset retains in-frame rearrangements with V and J assigned. A fraction of the clones does not appear; measured against another copy, unresolved V genes explain less than half of the discrepancy, and the remainder lacks a known reason. In all, the sample holds some 190,000 clones, and roughly nine tenths of those were seen once. About 1.8% of the sample lies in the top ten. According to the study, the label for this sample's time point signals: about 28 days (+/-7) after the second vaccine dose. Sequencing used peripheral blood, obtained 28 days after the second AZD1222 dose. These receptors all stem from an adult who received the AZD1222 COVID-19 vaccine.

The CDR3 loop is CSASRGQGMSQPQHF. The CDR3 nucleotides read TGCAGTGCTAGTAGGGGACAGGGGATGAGTCAGCCCCAGCATTTT. The chain joins TRBV20-1 to TRBJ1-5; TRBD1 matches 10 bases. V lost 3 bases, J lost 6 bases, and 8 bases stayed unmatched. The germline gives CDR1 DFQATT, CDR2 SNEGSKA (reference sequence). The CDR3 runs 15 residues.

The rearrangement uses TRBV6-5 and TRBJ2-6, with TRBD1 as a possible D gene (6 bases). Deletions cut 6 bases from V and 1 base from J, with 10 bases between. This CDR3 contains 15 residues. Germline lookup yields CDR1 MNHEY and CDR2 SVGAGI. In DNA form, the CDR3 reads TGTGCCAGCAGGCTACAGGGATCTGGGGCCAACGTCCTGACTTTC. Amino acids: CASRLQGSGANVLTF.

This clone was observed once. V gene TRBV18 combines with J gene TRBJ1-1; maybe TRBD1 (5 bases). The CDR3 totals 14 residues. The V gene's germline CDR1 is KGHSH and CDR2 LQKENI. V lost 4 bases and J 0 bases, leaving 9 bases between the germline ends. CDR3 sequence: CASSLGTLNTEAFF. The DNA of the CDR3 is TGTGCCAGCTCACTAGGGACTTTGAACACTGAAGCTTTCTTT.

The V gene is TRBV6-1, the J gene TRBJ1-2; 8 bases match TRBD1. The germline gives CDR1 MNHNS, CDR2 SASEGT. The V segment lost 1 base and the J segment 7 bases; nucleotides outside the gene matches: 5. CDR3 size: 14 residues. The CDR3 DNA follows: TGTGCCAGCAGTGAAGGCAGGGGGCAAGGTGGCTACACCTTC. Protein sequence: CASSEGRGQGGYTF.

J is TRBJ2-7 and V is TRBV28, with D perhaps being TRBD1 or TRBD2 (5 bases each). Germline V gives CDR1 MDHEN, CDR2 SYDVKM. Trimming took off 3 bases at V and 4 bases at J, with 16 bases between the two ends. This CDR3 has 15 residues. The CDR3, as DNA: TGTGCCAGCAGTTTCCGGGGCAGGGCGCCTTACGAGCAGTACTTC. This gives the protein CASSFRGRAPYEQYF.

The V call is TRBV5-1, the J call TRBJ2-3; D uncertain. CDR3 length: 13 amino acids. CDR1 is SGHRS, CDR2 YFSETQ, per germline. Between the trimmed V and J ends, which lost 3 bases and 6 bases, there was a span of 11 bases. CDR3 in amino acids: CASSWTRTDTQYF. CDR3 nucleotide sequence: TGCGCCAGCAGCTGGACCCGGACGGATACGCAGTATTTT.

This chain uses TRBV5-1 with TRBJ1-6, with unresolved D. V lost 0 bases, J lost 7 bases, and 5 bases lay in between. The CDR3 runs to 13 residues. Germline lookup yields CDR1 SGHRS and CDR2 YFSETQ. The CDR3 DNA sequence: TGCGCCAGCAGCTTGGCGGAGAATTCACCCCTCCACTTT. It yields the protein CASSLAENSPLHF.

This clone has more than one count but fewer than ten. The rearrangement uses TRBV18 and TRBJ1-2; D is unresolved. This CDR3 is 11 amino acids long. The V end lost 3 bases, the J end lost 6 bases, and 5 bases lay between the germline ends. Germline CDR1 is KGHSH and CDR2 is LQKENI. The CDR3 spells CASSPADGYTF. Here the CDR3 DNA reads TGTGCCAGCTCACCGGCGGATGGCTACACCTTC.

The chain couples TRBV29-1 to TRBJ2-1; no reliable D call. Trimming left V 7 bases short and J 3 bases short, with 16 bases between. CDR3 size: 14 residues. From germline, CDR1 is SQVTM and CDR2 ANQGSEA. This chain's CDR3 is CSASVVIYYNEQFF. The DNA for the CDR3 is TGCAGCGCTTCAGTAGTGATCTACTACAATGAGCAGTTCTTC.

The CDR3 loop is CASSQGQGPSYGYTF. CDR3 coding DNA: TGCGCCAGCAGCCAAGGACAGGGCCCGAGCTATGGCTACACCTTC. The chain employs TRBV4-3 and TRBJ1-2, with TRBD1 matching over 7 bases. This CDR3 comprises 15 residues. J was trimmed by 4 bases and V by 1 base; bases with no gene match: 6. In germline, CDR1 is LGHNA, CDR2 YSLEER.

J is TRBJ2-3 and V is TRBV19; 13 bases fit TRBD2. This CDR3 comprises 18 residues. V lost 5 bases and J lost 6; bases outside the gene matches: 14. Germline V CDR1 and CDR2: LNHDA, SQIVND (reference sequence). CDR3 sequence: CASSPPRLAGGGGDTQYF. The CDR3 region has the DNA TGTGCCAGTAGTCCCCCTCGACTAGCGGGAGGCGGGGGGGATACGCAGTATTTT.